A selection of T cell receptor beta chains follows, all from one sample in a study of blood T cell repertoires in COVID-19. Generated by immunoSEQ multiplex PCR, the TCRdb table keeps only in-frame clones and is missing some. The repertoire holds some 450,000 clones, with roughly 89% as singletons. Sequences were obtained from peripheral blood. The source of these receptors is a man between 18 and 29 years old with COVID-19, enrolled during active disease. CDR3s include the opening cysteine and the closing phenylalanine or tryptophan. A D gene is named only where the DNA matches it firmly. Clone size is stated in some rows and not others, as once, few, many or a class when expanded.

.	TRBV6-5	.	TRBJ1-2	TGTGCCAGCCGCGACGTGGACAGAGCTAACTATGGCTACACCTTC	CASRDVDRANYGYTF
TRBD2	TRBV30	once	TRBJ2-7	TGTGCCTGGAGTGTGGGCGGGAGCTCCTACGAGCAGTACTTC	CAWSVGGSSYEQYF
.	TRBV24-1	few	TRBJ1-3	TGTGCCACCAGAGTTTTTAAGGTGCCAGGTGGAAACACCATATATTTT	CATRVFKVPGGNTIYF
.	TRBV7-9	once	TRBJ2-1	TGTGCCAGCAGCTACCTACAGGGTAGGCAGTTCTTC	CASSYLQGRQFF
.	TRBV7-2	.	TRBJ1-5	TGTGCCAGCAGCTTAGAATCCCGGCAGCCCCAGCATTTT	CASSLESRQPQHF
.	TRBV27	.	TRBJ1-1	TGTGCCAGCACCAACAGTATGAACACTGAAGCTTTCTTT	CASTNSMNTEAFF
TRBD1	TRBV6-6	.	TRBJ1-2	TGTGCCAGCATTCCAGGGGGTATAAACTATGGCTACACCTTC	CASIPGGINYGYTF
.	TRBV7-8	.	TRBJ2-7	TGTGCCAGCAGCTTCTCCAGCGGCCGCGAGCAGTACTTC	CASSFSSGREQYF
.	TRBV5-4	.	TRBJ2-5	TGTGCCAGCACCCCCCAGGTATCACAAGAGACCCAGTACTTC	CASTPQVSQETQYF
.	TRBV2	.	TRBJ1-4	TGTGCCACCGAAAGGGGGGGACGAAATGAAAAACTGTTTTTT	CATERGGRNEKLFF
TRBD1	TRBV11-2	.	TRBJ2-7	TGTGCCAGCAGCTTAGGTGGGACAGGGGCCTACGAGCAGTACTTC	CASSLGGTGAYEQYF
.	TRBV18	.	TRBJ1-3	TGTGCCAGCTCACCATCCTCGTTCAAGGAGACTGGAAACACCATATATTTT	CASSPSSFKETGNTIYF
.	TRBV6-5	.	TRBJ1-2	TGTGCCAGCAGTTCAGGATATTATTATGGCTACACCTTC	CASSSGYYYGYTF
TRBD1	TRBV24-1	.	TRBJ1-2	TGTGCCACCAGTGACGAAACAGGGGGCTATGGCTACACCTTC	CATSDETGGYGYTF
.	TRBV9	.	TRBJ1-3	TGTGCCAGCAGCGTAGGCAGGGCTGAGAACACCATATATTTT	CASSVGRAENTIYF
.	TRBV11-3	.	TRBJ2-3	TGTGCCAGCAGCCGACGGGGTTTCAGCACAGATACGCAGTATTTT	CASSRRGFSTDTQYF
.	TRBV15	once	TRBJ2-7	TGTGCCACCAGCAAGACCGACAGGCACTACGAGCAGTACTTC	CATSKTDRHYEQYF
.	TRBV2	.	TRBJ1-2	TGTGCCAGCAGGGCGGATCTAGACTATGGCTACACCTTC	CASRADLDYGYTF
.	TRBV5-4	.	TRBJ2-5	TGTGCCAGCAGCTTGGGGCCGACAGAGTACCAAGAGACCCAGTACTTC	CASSLGPTEYQETQYF
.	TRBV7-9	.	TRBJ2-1	TGTGCCAGCAGCTTAGAGGCTAGCGAATTGTACAATGAGCAGTTCTTC	CASSLEASELYNEQFF
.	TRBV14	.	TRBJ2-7	TGTGCCAGCAGCCGAGGCGGTACTACCTACGAGCAGTACTTC	CASSRGGTTYEQYF
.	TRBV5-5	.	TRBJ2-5	TGTGCCAGCAGCTTAACAGGGCTCGTCGGGCAAGAGACCCAGTACTTC	CASSLTGLVGQETQYF
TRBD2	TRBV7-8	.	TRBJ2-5	TGTGCCAGCAGCTATCGGACTAGCGGGGGGGAAGAGACCCAGTACTTC	CASSYRTSGGEETQYF
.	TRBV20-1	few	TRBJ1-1	TGCAGTGCTAGACAGGGGACTGAAGCTTTCTTT	CSARQGTEAFF
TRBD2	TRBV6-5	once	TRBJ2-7	TGTGCCAGCAGTAGATTAGCGGGAGGGCCCGGCGAGCAGTACTTC	CASSRLAGGPGEQYF
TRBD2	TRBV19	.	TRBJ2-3	TGTGCCAGTAGTAGTCGAGCGGGGGAGACAGATACGCAGTATTTT	CASSSRAGETDTQYF
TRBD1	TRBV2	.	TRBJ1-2	TGTGCCAGCGGGGACAGGTATTATGGCTACACCTTC	CASGDRYYGYTF
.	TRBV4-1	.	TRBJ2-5	TGCGCCAGCAGCCAAGGCTGGCTGGAGACCCAGTACTTC	CASSQGWLETQYF
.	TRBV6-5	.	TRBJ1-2	TGTGCCAGCCGGGGTTTAGTCTATGGCTACACCTTC	CASRGLVYGYTF
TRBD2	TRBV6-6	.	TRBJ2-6	TGTGCCAGCGATCTAGCGGGGGCATCTGGGGCCAACGTCCTGACTTTC	CASDLAGASGANVLTF
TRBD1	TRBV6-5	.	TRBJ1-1	TGTGCCAGCAGACACCTGGACAGGGGCAGCACTGAAGCTTTCTTT	CASRHLDRGSTEAFF
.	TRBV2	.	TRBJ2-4	TGTGCCAGCAGTGATTACAGGGTCCAAAACATTCAGTACTTC	CASSDYRVQNIQYF
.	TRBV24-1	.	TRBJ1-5	TGTGCCACCAGCGGCGGGACCGGTAGCAATCAGCCCCAGCATTTT	CATSGGTGSNQPQHF
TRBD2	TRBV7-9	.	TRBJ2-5	TGTGCCAGCCAAGCCCCAGGCGGGAGAGAGACCCAGTACTTC	CASQAPGGRETQYF
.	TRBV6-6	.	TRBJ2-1	TGTGCCAGCAGGATGATAGACCTAGTTGGTGAGCAGTTCTTC	CASRMIDLVGEQFF
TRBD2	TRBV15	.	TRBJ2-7	TGTGCCACCAGCAGGACTAGCGGTACCTACGAGCAGTACTTC	CATSRTSGTYEQYF
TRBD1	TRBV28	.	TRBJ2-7	TGTGCCAGCAGTTTCCCACCTACACCCGGGACAGGGCAGTACGAGCAGTACTTC	CASSFPPTPGTGQYEQYF
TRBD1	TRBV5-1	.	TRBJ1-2	TGCGCCAGCAGCTTGGGGACAGGGGATTTGGGCTATGGCTACACCTTC	CASSLGTGDLGYGYTF
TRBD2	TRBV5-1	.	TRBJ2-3	TGCGCCAGCAGCTCGACTAGCGGGACGCCAGATACGCAGTATTTT	CASSSTSGTPDTQYF
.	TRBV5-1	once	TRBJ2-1	TGCGCCAGCAGCTGGACTCTTAACTCCTACAATGAGCAGTTCTTC	CASSWTLNSYNEQFF
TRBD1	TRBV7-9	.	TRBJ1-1	TGTGCCAGCAGCCAAGGGACAGAAGAAGCTTTCTTT	CASSQGTEEAFF
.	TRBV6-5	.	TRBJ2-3	TGTGCCAGCAGTCACAGAGTCTATAGCACAGATACGCAGTATTTT	CASSHRVYSTDTQYF
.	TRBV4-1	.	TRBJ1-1	TGCGCCAGCAGCCAACCGGGGATGGGGTACACTGAAGCTTTCTTT	CASSQPGMGYTEAFF
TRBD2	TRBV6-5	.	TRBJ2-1	TGTGCCAGCACCTCGGGACTAGCGGGGGACAATGAGCAGTTCTTC	CASTSGLAGDNEQFF
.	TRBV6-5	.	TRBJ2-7	TGTGCCAGCAGTCCTCAGGGATCCAAGGACGAGCAGTACTTC	CASSPQGSKDEQYF
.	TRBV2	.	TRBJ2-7	TGTGCCAGCAGTGGGACGGTCGTTGGCCCCGGGGGGCAGTACTTC	CASSGTVVGPGGQYF
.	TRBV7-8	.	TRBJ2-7	TGTGCCAGCAGCCCACACCCCAGCTACGAGCAGTACTTC	CASSPHPSYEQYF
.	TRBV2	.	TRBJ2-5	TGTGCCAGCAGGGTGGAACAAACGGGGGCCCAGTACTTC	CASRVEQTGAQYF
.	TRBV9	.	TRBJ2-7	TGTGCCAGCAGCACCTCAAAACTTTCCTACGAGCAGTACTTC	CASSTSKLSYEQYF
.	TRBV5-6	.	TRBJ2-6	TGTGCCAGCAGTCGGACAGTAAACTCTGGGGCCAACGTCCTGACTTTC	CASSRTVNSGANVLTF
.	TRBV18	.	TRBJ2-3	TGTGCCAGCTCCCCTGACAGAGATACGCAGTATTTT	CASSPDRDTQYF
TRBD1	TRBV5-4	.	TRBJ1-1	TGTGCCAGCGGACAGGGGACTATGAACACTGAAGCTTTCTTT	CASGQGTMNTEAFF
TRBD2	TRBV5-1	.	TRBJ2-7	TGCGCCAGCAGCAACGGGACTAGCGGGGGGTTCGAGCAGTACTTC	CASSNGTSGGFEQYF